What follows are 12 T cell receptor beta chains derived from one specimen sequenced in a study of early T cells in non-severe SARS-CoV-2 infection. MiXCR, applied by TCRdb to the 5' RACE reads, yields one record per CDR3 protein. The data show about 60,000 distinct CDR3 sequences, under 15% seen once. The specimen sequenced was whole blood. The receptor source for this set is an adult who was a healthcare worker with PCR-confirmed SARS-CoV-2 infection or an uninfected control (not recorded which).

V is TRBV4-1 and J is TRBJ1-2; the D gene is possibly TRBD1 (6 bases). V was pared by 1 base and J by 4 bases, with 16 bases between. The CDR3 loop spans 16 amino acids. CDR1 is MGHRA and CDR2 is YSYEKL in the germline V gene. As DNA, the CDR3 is TGCGCCAGCAGCCAAGCTTCGCAGGGGATTGCCTATGGCTACACCTTC. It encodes CASSQASQGIAYGYTF.

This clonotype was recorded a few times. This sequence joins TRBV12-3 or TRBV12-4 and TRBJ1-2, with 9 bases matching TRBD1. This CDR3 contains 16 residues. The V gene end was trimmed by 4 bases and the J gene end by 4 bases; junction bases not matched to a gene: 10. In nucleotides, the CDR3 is TGTGCCAGCAGTTCTGCCGGGACAGGGAGGCTCTATGGCTACACCTTC. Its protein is CASSSAGTGRLYGYTF.

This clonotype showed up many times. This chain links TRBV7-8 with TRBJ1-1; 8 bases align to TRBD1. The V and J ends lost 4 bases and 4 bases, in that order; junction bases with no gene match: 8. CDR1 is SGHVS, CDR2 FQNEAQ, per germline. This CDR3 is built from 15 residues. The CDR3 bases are TGTGCCAGCAGCTCAGGGGACAGGACGAGCACTGAAGCTTTCTTT. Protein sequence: CASSSGDRTSTEAFF.

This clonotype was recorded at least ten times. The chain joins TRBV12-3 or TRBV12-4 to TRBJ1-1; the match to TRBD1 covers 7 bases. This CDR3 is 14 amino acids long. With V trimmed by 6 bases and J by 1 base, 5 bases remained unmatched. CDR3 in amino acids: CASRPGTANTEAFF. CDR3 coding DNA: TGTGCCAGCAGGCCCGGGACAGCGAACACTGAAGCTTTCTTT.

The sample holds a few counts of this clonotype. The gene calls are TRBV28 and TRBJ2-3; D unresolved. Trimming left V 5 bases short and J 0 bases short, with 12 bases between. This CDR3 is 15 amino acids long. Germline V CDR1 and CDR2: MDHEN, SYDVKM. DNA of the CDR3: TGTGCCAGCAGTCTCTTCCCCTCTAGCACAGATACGCAGTATTTT. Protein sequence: CASSLFPSSTDTQYF.

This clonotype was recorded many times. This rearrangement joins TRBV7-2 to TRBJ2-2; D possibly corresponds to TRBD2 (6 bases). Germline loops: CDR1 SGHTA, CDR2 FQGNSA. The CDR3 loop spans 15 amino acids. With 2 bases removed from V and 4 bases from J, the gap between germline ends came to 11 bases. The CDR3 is CASSLRLGGTGELFF. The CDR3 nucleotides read TGTGCCAGCAGCTTAAGACTGGGGGGCACCGGGGAGCTGTTTTTT.

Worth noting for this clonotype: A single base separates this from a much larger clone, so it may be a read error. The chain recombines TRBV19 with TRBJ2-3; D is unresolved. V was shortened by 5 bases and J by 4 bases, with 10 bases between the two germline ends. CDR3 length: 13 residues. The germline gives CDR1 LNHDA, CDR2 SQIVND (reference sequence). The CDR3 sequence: CASSLGAADTQYF. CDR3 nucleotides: TGTGCCAGTAGTTTAGGTGCCGCAGATACGCAGTATTTT.

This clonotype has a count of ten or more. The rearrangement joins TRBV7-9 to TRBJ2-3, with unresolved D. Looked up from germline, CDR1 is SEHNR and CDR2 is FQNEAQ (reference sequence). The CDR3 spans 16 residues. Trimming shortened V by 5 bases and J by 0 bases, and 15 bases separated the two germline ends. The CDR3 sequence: CASSPGVGPSTDTQYF. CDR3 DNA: TGTGCCAGCAGCCCAGGAGTGGGTCCTAGCACAGATACGCAGTATTTT.

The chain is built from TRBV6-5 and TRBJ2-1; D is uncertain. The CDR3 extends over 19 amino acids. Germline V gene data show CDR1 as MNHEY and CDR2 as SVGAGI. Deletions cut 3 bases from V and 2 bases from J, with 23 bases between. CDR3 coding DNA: TGTGCCAGCAGTTATTCAGTTGTAGGGCTTTCGAGCGCCTACAATGAGCAGTTCTTC. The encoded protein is CASSYSVVGLSSAYNEQFF.

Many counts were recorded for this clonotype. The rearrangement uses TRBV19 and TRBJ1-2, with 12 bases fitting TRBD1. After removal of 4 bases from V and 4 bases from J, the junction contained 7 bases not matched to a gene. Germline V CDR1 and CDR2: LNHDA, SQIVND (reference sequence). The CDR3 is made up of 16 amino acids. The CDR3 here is CASSRPGTGGAYGYTF. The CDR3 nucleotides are TGTGCCAGTAGTAGACCCGGGACAGGGGGCGCCTATGGCTACACCTTC.

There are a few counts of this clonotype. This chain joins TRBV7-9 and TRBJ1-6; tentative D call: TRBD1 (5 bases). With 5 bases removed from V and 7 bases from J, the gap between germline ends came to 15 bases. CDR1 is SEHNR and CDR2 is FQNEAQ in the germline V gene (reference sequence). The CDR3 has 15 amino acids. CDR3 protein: CASSPAGGENSPLHF. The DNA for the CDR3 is TGTGCCAGCAGCCCCGCCGGGGGGGAGAATTCACCCCTCCACTTT. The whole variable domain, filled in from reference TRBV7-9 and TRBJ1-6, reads DTGVSQNPRHKITKRGQNVTFRCDPISEHNRLYWYRQTLGQGPEFLTYFQNEAQLEKSRLLSDRFSAERPKGSFSTLEIQRTEQGDSAMYLCASSPAGGENSPLHFGNGTRLTVT.

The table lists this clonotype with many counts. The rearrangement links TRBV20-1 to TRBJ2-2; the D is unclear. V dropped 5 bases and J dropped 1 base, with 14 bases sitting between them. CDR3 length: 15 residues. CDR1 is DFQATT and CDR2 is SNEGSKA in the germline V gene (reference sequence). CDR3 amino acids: CSAYPSYVNTGELFF. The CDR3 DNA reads TGCAGTGCTTACCCCTCATACGTGAACACCGGGGAGCTGTTTTTT.